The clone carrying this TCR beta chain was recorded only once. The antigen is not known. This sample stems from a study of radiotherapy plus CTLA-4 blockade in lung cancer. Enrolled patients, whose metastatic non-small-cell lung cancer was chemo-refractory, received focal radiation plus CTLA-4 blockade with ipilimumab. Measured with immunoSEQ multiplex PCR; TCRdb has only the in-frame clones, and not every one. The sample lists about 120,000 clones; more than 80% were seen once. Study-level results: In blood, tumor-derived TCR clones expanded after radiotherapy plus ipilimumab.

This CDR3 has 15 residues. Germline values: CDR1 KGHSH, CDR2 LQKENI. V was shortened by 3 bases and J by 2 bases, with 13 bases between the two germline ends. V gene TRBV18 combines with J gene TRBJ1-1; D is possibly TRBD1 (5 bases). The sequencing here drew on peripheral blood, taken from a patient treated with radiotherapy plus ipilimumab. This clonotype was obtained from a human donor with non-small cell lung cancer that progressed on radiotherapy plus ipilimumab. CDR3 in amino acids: CASSPGPRENTEAFF. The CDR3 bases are TGTGCCAGCTCACCGGGACCGAGGGAAAACACTGAAGCTTTCTTT.